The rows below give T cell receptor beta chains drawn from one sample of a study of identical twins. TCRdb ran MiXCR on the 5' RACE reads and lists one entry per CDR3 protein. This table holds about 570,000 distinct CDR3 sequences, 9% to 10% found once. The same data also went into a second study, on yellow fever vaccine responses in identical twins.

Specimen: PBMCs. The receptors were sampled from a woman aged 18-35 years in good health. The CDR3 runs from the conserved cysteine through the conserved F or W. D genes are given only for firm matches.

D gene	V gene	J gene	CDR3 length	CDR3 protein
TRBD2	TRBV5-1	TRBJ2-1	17	CASSLSSSGVYYNEQFF
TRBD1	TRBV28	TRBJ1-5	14	CASRRTGFNQPQHF
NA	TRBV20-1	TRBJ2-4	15	CSATPTGTAKNIQYF
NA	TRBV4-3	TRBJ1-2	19	CASSQDDSGRPETYYGYTF
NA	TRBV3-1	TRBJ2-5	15	CASSQFRGQGETQYF
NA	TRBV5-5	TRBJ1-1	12	CASSLELSEAFF
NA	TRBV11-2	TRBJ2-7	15	CASSLGTVVSYEQYF
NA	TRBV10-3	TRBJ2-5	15	CAISPGPRGVETQYF
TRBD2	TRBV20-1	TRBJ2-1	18	CSARDYSATSGTYNEQFF
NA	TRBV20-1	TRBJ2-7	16	CSARDLRPEGAYEQYF
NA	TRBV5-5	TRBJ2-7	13	CASSFRAPYEQYF
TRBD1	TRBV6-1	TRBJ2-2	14	CASSGTGPTGELFF
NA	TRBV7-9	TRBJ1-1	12	CASIGWNTEAFF
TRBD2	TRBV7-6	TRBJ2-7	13	CASSHGIAGEQYF
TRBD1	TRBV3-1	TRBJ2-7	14	CASSPTGFTYEQYF
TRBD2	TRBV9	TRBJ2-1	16	CASSAESGRASNEQFF
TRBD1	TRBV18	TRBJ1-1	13	CASSPKTGVEAFF
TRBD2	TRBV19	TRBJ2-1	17	CASSIDWLAGVKNEQFF
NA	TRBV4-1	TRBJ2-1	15	CASSQARNSYNEQFF
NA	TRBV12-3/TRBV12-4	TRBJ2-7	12	CASRRQPGEQYF